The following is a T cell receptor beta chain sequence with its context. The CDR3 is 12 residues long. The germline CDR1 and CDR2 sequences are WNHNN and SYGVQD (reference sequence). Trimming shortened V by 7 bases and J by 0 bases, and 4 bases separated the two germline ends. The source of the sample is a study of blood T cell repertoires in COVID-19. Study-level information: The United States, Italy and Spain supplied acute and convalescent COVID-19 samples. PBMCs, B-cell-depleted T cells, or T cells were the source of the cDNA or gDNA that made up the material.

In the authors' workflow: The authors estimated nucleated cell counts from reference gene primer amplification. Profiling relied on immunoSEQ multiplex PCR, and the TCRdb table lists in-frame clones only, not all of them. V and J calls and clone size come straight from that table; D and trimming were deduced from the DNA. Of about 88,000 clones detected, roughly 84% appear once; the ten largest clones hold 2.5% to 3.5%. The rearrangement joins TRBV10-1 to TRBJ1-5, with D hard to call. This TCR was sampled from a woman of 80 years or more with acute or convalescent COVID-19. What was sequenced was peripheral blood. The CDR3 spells CASINSNQPQHF. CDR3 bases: TGCGCCAGCATAAATAGCAATCAGCCCCAGCATTTT.